This T cell receptor beta chain appears in the sequencing data of a study of tumor-infiltrating lymphocytes in oesophageal squamous cell carcinoma. TCRdb reanalysed the PCR reads using MiXCR and keeps one entry per CDR3 protein. The table shows just under 20,000 distinct CDR3 sequences, with 40% to 50% occurring only once. From germline, CDR1 is MNHNS and CDR2 SASEGT. The CDR3 extends over 14 amino acids. The specimen was esophageal tumor tissue. The source of this sequence is a male donor with esophageal squamous cell carcinoma. The chain combines TRBV6-1 with TRBJ2-4; the D is unclear. Gene TRBJ2-7 matches the end of the DNA better, so the J call may be wrong. The CDR3 DNA reads as TGTGCCAGCAGTGACGGACCAAAAGACTACGAGCAGTACTTC. Translation gives CASSDGPKDYEQYF.